The next 11 T cell receptor beta chains were all read from a single sample in a study of blood T cells in healthy people across ages. A second PCR, run for about 6 to 11 cycles, used a sample-barcoded 5' primer plus a J-beta primer mix. TCRdb fed the 5' RACE reads into MiXCR, producing one record per CDR3 protein. The sample lists about 1.6 million distinct CDR3 sequences, 34% seen once, with around 10% in the top ten. Sequenced input: blood. The receptor set was obtained from a woman in her twenties or thirties in good health.

The rearrangement joins TRBV6-2 or TRBV6-3 to TRBJ2-1; no reliable D call. V gave up 7 bases and J gave up 8 bases, with 18 bases separating them. The CDR3 runs to 14 residues. The germline gives CDR1 MNHEY, CDR2 SVGEGT. CDR3: CASTETILGDEQFF. The CDR3 coding sequence is TGTGCCAGCACAGAGACAATCCTTGGGGATGAGCAGTTCTTC.

The chain carries TRBV20-1 and TRBJ2-1; a possible D gene is TRBD2 (5 bases). This CDR3 comprises 12 residues. Trimming pared 1 base from V and 8 bases from J, leaving 9 bases between. The germline gives CDR1 DFQATT, CDR2 SNEGSKA (reference sequence). The CDR3 DNA follows: TGCAGTGCTAGAGTGAGTAGCGATGAGCAGTTCTTC. It yields the protein CSARVSSDEQFF.

The V gene is TRBV12-3 or TRBV12-4, the J gene TRBJ1-1; tentative D call: TRBD1 (6 bases). V dropped 7 bases and J dropped 4 bases, with 31 bases sitting between them. CDR3 length: 19 residues. The CDR3 nucleotides are TGTGCCAGCACCTCCGGGGGGGCGACAGACCTCGGACTCCGCACTGAAGCTTTCTTT. Translation gives CASTSGGATDLGLRTEAFF.

The rearrangement links TRBV20-1 to TRBJ2-4, with 8 bases matching TRBD1. The assigned J gene may be wrong: the sequence end matches TRBJ2-5 better. Germline lookup yields CDR1 DFQATT and CDR2 SNEGSKA (reference sequence). This CDR3 is built from 15 residues. The CDR3, as DNA: TGCAGTGCTTCCCCGGGACAGGAGACTCAAGAGACCCAGTACTTC. Translation gives CSASPGQETQETQYF.

The chain joins TRBV20-1 to TRBJ1-5; TRBD1 might be the D (5 bases). Per germline, CDR1 DFQATT and CDR2 SNEGSKA (reference sequence). The germline V and J ends were trimmed by 0 bases and 0 bases, with 18 bases remaining between them. The CDR3 runs 18 residues. This CDR3 reads CSARDPRSGIRSNQPQHF. CDR3 DNA sequence: TGCAGTGCTAGAGATCCCCGGTCAGGGATCCGTAGCAATCAGCCCCAGCATTTT.

Only a few counts were recorded for this clonotype. The V call is TRBV6-5, the J call TRBJ1-6, with D possibly matching TRBD1 (6 bases). CDR1 MNHEY and CDR2 SVGAGI come from the germline V gene. This CDR3 comprises 17 residues. The V end lost 4 bases, the J end lost 9 bases, and 22 bases lay between the germline ends. The DNA for the CDR3 is TGTGCCAGCAGTTCACTCGACCTAGACAGGCATGGTTCACCCCTCCACTTT. The encoded protein is CASSSLDLDRHGSPLHF.

This clonotype was counted at least ten times. J is TRBJ2-5 and V is TRBV5-1; D is possibly TRBD1 or TRBD2 (5 bases each). V gave up 4 bases and J gave up 4 bases, with 11 bases separating them. The CDR3 runs 13 residues. Germline V lookup: CDR1 SGHRS, CDR2 YFSETQ. The CDR3 DNA reads as TGCGCCAGCAGCGGGGGTCCCGGAGAGACCCAGTACTTC. It translates to CASSGGPGETQYF.

This clonotype was seen only once. The chain links TRBV6-1 to TRBJ2-2; D is possibly TRBD2 (7 bases). CDR3 length equals 18 residues. The V end was cut by 2 bases, the J end by 2 bases, with 18 bases between. CDR1 and CDR2 (germline): MNHNS, SASEGT. CDR3 sequence reads: CASSELGGGARNTGELFF. The CDR3 DNA is TGTGCCAGCAGTGAACTGGGGGGGGGCGCTAGAAACACCGGGGAGCTGTTTTTT.

This clonotype was observed a few times. V is TRBV4-2 and J is TRBJ2-1; 10 nucleotides line up with TRBD2. Germline CDR1 and CDR2: LGHNA and YNFKEQ. The length of the CDR3 is 17 residues. V shed 0 bases and J 8 bases; nucleotides not matched to a gene: 10. Here the CDR3 DNA reads TGTGCCAGCAGCCAAGATGGTCCAGCGGGGGGGCGGCATGAGCAGTTCTTC. The encoded protein is CASSQDGPAGGRHEQFF.

This clonotype was seen more than once but under ten times. CDR3 region: CASSTRDDSPLHF. DNA for the CDR3: TGTGCCAGCAGCACCCGTGATGACTCACCCCTCCACTTT. The chain is built from TRBV9 and TRBJ1-6; D gene unclear. Trimming shortened V by 4 bases and J by 10 bases, and 12 bases separated the two germline ends. CDR3 size: 13 residues. Germline CDR1 reads SGDLS; CDR2 reads YYNGEE.

The CDR3 DNA reads as TGTGCCAGCAGTTACTCTGGGGGTCCAGCGGGATCCTACGAGCAGTACTTC. Residues: CASSYSGGPAGSYEQYF. This chain links TRBV6-5 with TRBJ2-7, with 7 nucleotides matching TRBD2. The CDR3 totals 17 residues. V lost 0 bases, J lost 1 base, and 9 bases stayed unmatched. Germline loops: CDR1 MNHEY, CDR2 SVGAGI.